This T cell receptor (beta chain) was captured in a study of blood T cell repertoires in COVID-19. Study-wide context: Samples came from the United States, Italy and Spain, spanning acute and convalescent COVID-19. T cells, B-cell-depleted T cells, or PBMCs supplied cDNA or gDNA.

This CDR3 region has 13 residues. CDR1 and CDR2 (germline): SQVTM, ANQGSEA. The V end was cut by 8 bases, the J end by 6 bases, with 17 bases between. Authors' data handling: Estimation of nucleated cell counts relied on the amplification of reference gene primers. Assay: immunoSEQ multiplex PCR; the TCRdb copy retains only in-frame clones and omits some. V, J and clone size derive from that table, while D and trimming were established from the DNA sequence. Among roughly 200,000 clones listed, approximately 80% were seen once. This TCR derives from a woman in her forties or fifties with active or convalescent COVID-19. The sequenced sample consisted of peripheral blood. The chain is built from TRBV29-1 and TRBJ2-1; D is possibly TRBD2 (5 bases). The CDR3 region has the DNA TGCAGCTTTTGGACTCGAGCTTCCAATGAGCAGTTCTTC. Translation gives CSFWTRASNEQFF.